These 2 T cell receptor beta chains came from one sample sequenced in a study of monozygotic twins with inflammatory bowel disease. TCRdb reworked the 5' RACE reads into one entry per CDR3 protein, no DNA. Its table records 150,000 to 200,000 distinct CDR3 sequences. Sequencing used blood. These receptors originate from a human donor with ulcerative colitis or Crohn's disease, or a healthy co-twin of an affected twin (not recorded which).

The chain joins TRBV15 to TRBJ2-7; absent DNA, TCRdb's TRBD1 call cannot be checked. Per germline, CDR1 LNHNV and CDR2 YYDKDF (reference sequence). This CDR3 is 14 amino acids long. CDR3: CATSPGSGTYEQYF.

The J gene is TRBJ2-7, the V gene TRBV18; TCRdb returns TRBD2, unconfirmable since there is no DNA. The CDR3 has 14 amino acids. Germline V gene data show CDR1 as KGHSH and CDR2 as LQKENI. The chain's CDR3 is CASSPQRGNYEQYF.